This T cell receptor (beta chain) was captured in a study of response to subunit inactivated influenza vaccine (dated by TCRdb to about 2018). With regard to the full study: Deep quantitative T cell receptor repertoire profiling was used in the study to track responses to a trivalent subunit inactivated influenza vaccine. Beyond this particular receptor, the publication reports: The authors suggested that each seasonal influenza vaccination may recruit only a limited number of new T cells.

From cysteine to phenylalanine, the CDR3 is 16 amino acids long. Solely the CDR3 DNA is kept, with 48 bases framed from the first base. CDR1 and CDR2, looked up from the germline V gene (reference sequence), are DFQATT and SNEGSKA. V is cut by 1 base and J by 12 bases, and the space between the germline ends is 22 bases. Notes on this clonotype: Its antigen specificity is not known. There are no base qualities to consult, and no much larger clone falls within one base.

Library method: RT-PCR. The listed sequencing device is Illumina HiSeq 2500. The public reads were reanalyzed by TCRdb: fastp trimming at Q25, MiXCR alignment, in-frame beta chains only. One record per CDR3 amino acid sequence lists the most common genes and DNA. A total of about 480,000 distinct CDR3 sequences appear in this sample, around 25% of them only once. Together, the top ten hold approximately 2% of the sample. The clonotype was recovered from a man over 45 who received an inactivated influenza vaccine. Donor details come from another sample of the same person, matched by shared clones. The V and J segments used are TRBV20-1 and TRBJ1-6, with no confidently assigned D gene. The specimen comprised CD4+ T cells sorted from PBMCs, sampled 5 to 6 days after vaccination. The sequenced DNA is TGCAGTGCTAGAGCTGGAGACCGGGCTAGGCTGGGACCCCTCCACTTT. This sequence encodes CSARAGDRARLGPLHF.